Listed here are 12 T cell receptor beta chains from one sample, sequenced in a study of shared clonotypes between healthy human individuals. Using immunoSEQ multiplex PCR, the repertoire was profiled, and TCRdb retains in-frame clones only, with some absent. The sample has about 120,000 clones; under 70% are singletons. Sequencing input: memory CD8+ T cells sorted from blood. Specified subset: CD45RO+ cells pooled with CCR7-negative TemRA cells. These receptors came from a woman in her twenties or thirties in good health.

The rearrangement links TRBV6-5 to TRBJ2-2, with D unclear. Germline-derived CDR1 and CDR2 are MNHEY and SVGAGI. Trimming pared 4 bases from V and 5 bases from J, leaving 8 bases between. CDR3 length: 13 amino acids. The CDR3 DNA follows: TGTGCCAGCAGTTGGTCCGGGACCGGGGAGCTGTTTTTT. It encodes CASSWSGTGELFF.

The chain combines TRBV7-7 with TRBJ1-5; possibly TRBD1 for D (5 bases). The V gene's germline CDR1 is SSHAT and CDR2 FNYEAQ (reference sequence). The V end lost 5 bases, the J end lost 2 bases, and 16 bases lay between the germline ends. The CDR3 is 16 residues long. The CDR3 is CASSRRGGNGNQPQHF. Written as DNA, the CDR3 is TGTGCCAGCAGCCGAAGGGGAGGGAATGGCAATCAGCCCCAGCATTTT.

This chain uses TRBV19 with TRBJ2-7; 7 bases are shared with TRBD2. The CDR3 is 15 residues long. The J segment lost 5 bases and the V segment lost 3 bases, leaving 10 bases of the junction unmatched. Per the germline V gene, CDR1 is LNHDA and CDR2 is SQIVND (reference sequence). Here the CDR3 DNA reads TGTGCCAGTAGTATCCTAGCGGCAACGTGGAACGAGCAGTACTTC. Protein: CASSILAATWNEQYF.

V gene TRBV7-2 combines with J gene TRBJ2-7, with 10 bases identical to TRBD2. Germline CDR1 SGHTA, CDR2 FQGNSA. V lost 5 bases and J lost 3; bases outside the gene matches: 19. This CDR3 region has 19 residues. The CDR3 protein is CASSTNRASGSFFVYEQYF. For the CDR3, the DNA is TGTGCCAGCAGCACAAATCGGGCTAGCGGGAGCTTTTTCGTCTACGAGCAGTACTTC.

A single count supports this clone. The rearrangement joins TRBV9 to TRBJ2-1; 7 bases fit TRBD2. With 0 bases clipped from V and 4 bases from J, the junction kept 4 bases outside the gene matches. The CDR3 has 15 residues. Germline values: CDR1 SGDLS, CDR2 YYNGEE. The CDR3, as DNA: TGTGCCAGCAGCGTAGGGCTAGCGGAGTACAATGAGCAGTTCTTC. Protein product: CASSVGLAEYNEQFF.

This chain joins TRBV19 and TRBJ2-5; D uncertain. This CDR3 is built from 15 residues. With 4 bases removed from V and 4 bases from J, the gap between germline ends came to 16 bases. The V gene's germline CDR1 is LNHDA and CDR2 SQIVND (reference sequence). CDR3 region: CASSTGVGPGETQYF. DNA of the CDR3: TGTGCCAGTAGTACGGGCGTGGGCCCGGGAGAGACCCAGTACTTC.

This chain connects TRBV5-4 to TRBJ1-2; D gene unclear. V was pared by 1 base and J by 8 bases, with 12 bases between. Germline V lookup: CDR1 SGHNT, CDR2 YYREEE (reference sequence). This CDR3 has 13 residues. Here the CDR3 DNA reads TGTGCCAGCAGCTTGTTAGGCAGCCCCGGCTACACCTTC. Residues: CASSLLGSPGYTF.

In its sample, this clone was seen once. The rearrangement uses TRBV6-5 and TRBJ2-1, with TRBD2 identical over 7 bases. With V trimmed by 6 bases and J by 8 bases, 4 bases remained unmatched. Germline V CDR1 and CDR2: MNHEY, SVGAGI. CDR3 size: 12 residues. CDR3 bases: TGTGCCAGCAGCCCTGGGGGGGATGAGCAGTTCTTC. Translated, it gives CASSPGGDEQFF.

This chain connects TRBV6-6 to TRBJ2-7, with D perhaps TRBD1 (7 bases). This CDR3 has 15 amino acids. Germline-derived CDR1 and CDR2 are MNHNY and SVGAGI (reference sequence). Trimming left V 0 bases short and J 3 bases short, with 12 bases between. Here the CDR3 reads CASSYSSQGGYEQYF. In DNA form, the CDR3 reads TGTGCCAGCAGTTACTCTTCGCAGGGGGGCTACGAGCAGTACTTC.

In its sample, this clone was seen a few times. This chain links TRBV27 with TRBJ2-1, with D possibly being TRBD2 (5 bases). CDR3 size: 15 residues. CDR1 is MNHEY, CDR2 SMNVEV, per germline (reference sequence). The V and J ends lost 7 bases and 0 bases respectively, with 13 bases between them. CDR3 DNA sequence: TGTGCCAGCAAGGACTCTAGAAGCTCCTACAATGAGCAGTTCTTC. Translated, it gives CASKDSRSSYNEQFF.

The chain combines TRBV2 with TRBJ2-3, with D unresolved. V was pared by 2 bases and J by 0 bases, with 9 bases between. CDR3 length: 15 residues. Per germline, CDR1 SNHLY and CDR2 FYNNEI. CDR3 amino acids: CASSEILWSTDTQYF. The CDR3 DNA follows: TGTGCCAGCAGTGAAATCTTGTGGAGCACAGATACGCAGTATTTT.

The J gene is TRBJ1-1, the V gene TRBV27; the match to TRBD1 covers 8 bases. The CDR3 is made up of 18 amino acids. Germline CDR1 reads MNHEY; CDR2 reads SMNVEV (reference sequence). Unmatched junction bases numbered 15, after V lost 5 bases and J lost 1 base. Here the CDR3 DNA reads TGTGCCAGCAGTGCCCTATACAGGGGGAGACAAGAGAACACTGAAGCTTTCTTT. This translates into CASSALYRGRQENTEAFF.